Each of the 29 T cell receptor beta chains below was sequenced from the same sample in a study of cytomegalovirus exposure and HLA in healthy donors. The PCR ran on 60 Vbeta and 13 Jbeta primers. Some clones are missing from TCRdb's copy, which holds only in-frame ones; the method was immunoSEQ multiplex PCR. The data show 160,000 or so clones, with about 82% seen just once and approximately 7% held by the top ten. Sequencing input: PBMCs. Source of these receptors: a woman in her 30s in good health and CMV-seropositive.

The chain is built from TRBV6-6 and TRBJ1-5, with 9 bases fitting TRBD1. CDR3 size: 15 residues. Germline CDR1 MNHNY, CDR2 SVGAGI (reference sequence). After removal of 0 bases from V and 7 bases from J, the junction contained 4 bases not matched to a gene. The CDR3 reads CASSYSGQGGQPQHF. The CDR3 DNA reads as TGTGCCAGCAGTTACTCGGGACAGGGTGGACAGCCCCAGCATTTT.

V usage is TRBV6-1 and J usage is TRBJ1-5; 10 bases are a match to TRBD1. Unmatched junction bases numbered 5, after V lost 4 bases and J lost 8 bases. There are 14 residues in the CDR3. CDR1 and CDR2 (germline): MNHNS, SASEGT. The CDR3 DNA reads as TGTGCCAGCAGTGGGGGGACAGGGGTTAAGCCCCAGCATTTT. This translates into CASSGGTGVKPQHF.

This clone was observed a few times. This chain connects TRBV7-2 to TRBJ2-5; 12 bases map to TRBD2. Trimming cost V 0 bases and J 2 bases; bases outside gene matches: 4. This CDR3 comprises 17 residues. Germline loops: CDR1 SGHTA, CDR2 FQGNSA. CDR3 nucleotides: TGTGCCAGCAGCTTAGCCCCACTAGCGGGGGGTCAAGAGACCCAGTACTTC. It specifies CASSLAPLAGGQETQYF.

The chain couples TRBV11-1 to TRBJ2-7; 7 bases map to TRBD2. Germline V gene data show CDR1 as SGHAT and CDR2 as FQDESV (reference sequence). V was clipped by 2 bases and J by 4 bases; unmatched bases: 5. The length of the CDR3 is 14 residues. CDR3 DNA: TGTGCCAGCAGCTTACCAGGGACTATGTACGAGCAGTACTTC. Amino acids: CASSLPGTMYEQYF.

The genes are TRBV5-6 and TRBJ2-7; possibly TRBD2 for D (7 bases). Germline CDR1 SGHDT, CDR2 YYEEEE. The CDR3 runs 13 residues. V gave up 2 bases and J gave up 5 bases, with 11 bases separating them. The CDR3 loop is CASSFGGHNEQYF. CDR3 nucleotides: TGTGCCAGCAGCTTCGGGGGGCATAACGAGCAGTACTTC.

This clone was counted a single time. The chain recombines TRBV7-2 with TRBJ2-1; D may be TRBD2 (5 bases). CDR1 and CDR2 (germline): SGHTA, FQGNSA. The CDR3 runs 14 residues. V gave up 7 bases and J gave up 0 bases, with 10 bases separating them. This CDR3 reads CASTDEGSYNEQFF. Written as DNA, the CDR3 is TGTGCCAGCACCGACGAGGGCTCCTACAATGAGCAGTTCTTC.

The chain couples TRBV5-5 to TRBJ2-1; 8 bases fit TRBD1. The CDR3 is made up of 17 amino acids. The germline V gene has CDR1 SGHKS and CDR2 YYEKEE (reference sequence). V shed 0 bases and J 4 bases; nucleotides not matched to a gene: 9. This CDR3 is CASSLGVAGGSYNEQFF. The CDR3, as DNA: TGTGCCAGCAGCTTGGGGGTGGCAGGGGGCTCTTACAATGAGCAGTTCTTC.

This clone was observed once. The chain joins TRBV19 to TRBJ2-7, with 7 nucleotides matching TRBD2. This CDR3 region has 15 residues. Germline V gene sequence: CDR1 LNHDA, CDR2 SQIVND (reference sequence). J was trimmed by 3 bases and V by 3 bases; bases with no gene match: 8. As DNA, the CDR3 is TGTGCCAGTAGTATGGTGGGCGGGGGAAACTACGAGCAGTACTTC. This translates into CASSMVGGGNYEQYF.

The V and J genes are TRBV5-1 and TRBJ1-2; D not resolved. Germline lookup yields CDR1 SGHRS and CDR2 YFSETQ. The length of the CDR3 is 13 residues. Trimming took off 4 bases at V and 5 bases at J, with 12 bases between the two ends. This CDR3 reads CASSRDTGYGYTF. The CDR3 region has the DNA TGCGCCAGCAGCAGAGACACGGGGTATGGCTACACCTTC.

The chain couples TRBV4-1 to TRBJ2-2, with 9 bases that match TRBD1. This CDR3 comprises 19 residues. The germline V gene encodes CDR1 MGHRA and CDR2 YSYEKL. V lost 0 bases to trimming and J lost 5 bases; unmatched junction nucleotides: 13. CDR3 in DNA: TGCGCCAGCAGCCAAGAAAGCTTCCGCGCGGGACAGGGAACCGGGGAGCTGTTTTTT. It is translated as CASSQESFRAGQGTGELFF.

The V and J genes are TRBV9 and TRBJ1-6, with 9 bases matching TRBD1. CDR1 SGDLS and CDR2 YYNGEE come from the germline V gene. The CDR3 covers 15 residues. Losses at the gene ends were 4 bases for V and 10 bases for J; bases not matched to a gene: 9. The CDR3 reads CASSPGQGGGSPLHF. The CDR3 DNA follows: TGTGCCAGCAGCCCGGGACAGGGTGGTGGATCACCCCTCCACTTT.

This clone was seen only a few times. The V gene is TRBV5-1, the J gene TRBJ1-1; no clear D gene. Per the germline V gene, CDR1 is SGHRS and CDR2 is YFSETQ. The CDR3 consists of 15 residues. V lost 0 bases to trimming and J lost 0 bases, with 9 bases between them. CDR3 in DNA: TGCGCCAGCAGCTTGGTTGGCAATATGAACACTGAAGCTTTCTTT. Its translation: CASSLVGNMNTEAFF.

The rearrangement joins TRBV11-3 to TRBJ1-4, with D tentatively TRBD1 (5 bases). Germline CDR1 is SGHNT and CDR2 is YENEEA. V gave up 5 bases and J gave up 5 bases, with 9 bases separating them. The CDR3 is 13 amino acids. CDR3 in amino acids: CASSLGGNEKLFF. Here the CDR3 DNA reads TGTGCCAGCAGCCTCGGGGGGAATGAAAAACTGTTTTTT.

V and J are TRBV5-4 and TRBJ2-5, with TRBD2 matching over 11 bases. Germline CDR1 SGHNT, CDR2 YYREEE (reference sequence). The CDR3 contains 16 residues. Losses at the gene ends were 4 bases for V and 2 bases for J; bases not matched to a gene: 7. The DNA for the CDR3 is TGTGCCAGCAGCCGACTAGCGGGGCAGCCTCAAGAGACCCAGTACTTC. The encoded protein is CASSRLAGQPQETQYF. Full variable domain (rest looked up from reference TRBV5-4 and TRBJ2-5): ETGVTQSPTHLIKTRGQQVTLRCSSQSGHNTVSWYQQALGQGPQFIFQYYREEENGRGNFPPRFSGLQFPNYSSELNVNALELDDSALYLCASSRLAGQPQETQYFGPGTRLLVL.

The V gene is TRBV6-5, the J gene TRBJ2-1; possible D gene TRBD1, 6 bases. The germline V gene has CDR1 MNHEY and CDR2 SVGAGI. V lost 9 bases and J 8 bases, leaving 23 bases between the germline ends. CDR3 length: 15 amino acids. The CDR3 loop reads CASRRPQGTVDEQFF. In DNA, the CDR3 is TGTGCCAGTAGGAGGCCACAGGGTACGGTCGATGAGCAGTTCTTC.

The chain recombines TRBV29-1 with TRBJ2-7, with D possibly matching TRBD1 (5 bases). Trimming took off 5 bases at V and 3 bases at J, with 17 bases between the two ends. The CDR3 covers 14 residues. Germline lookup yields CDR1 SQVTM and CDR2 ANQGSEA. CDR3 DNA: TGCAGCGTTACACAGGCCTACCTGCACTACGAGCAGTACTTC. Its translation is CSVTQAYLHYEQYF.

This clone was found a few times. The chain combines TRBV25-1 with TRBJ2-3; D not resolved. Trimming shortened V by 6 bases and J by 0 bases, and 7 bases separated the two germline ends. The CDR3 length is 13 residues. CDR1 and CDR2 (germline): MGHDK, SYGVNS. The CDR3 DNA sequence: TGTGCCAGCAGGAAACAAAGCACAGATACGCAGTATTTT. It is translated as CASRKQSTDTQYF.

The chain joins TRBV10-3 to TRBJ2-1, with TRBD1 identical over 8 bases. The CDR3 contains 14 residues. From germline, CDR1 is ENHRY and CDR2 SYGVKD. V was clipped by 4 bases and J by 6 bases; unmatched bases: 5. CDR3 amino acids: CAISVRTGSNEQFF. CDR3 DNA sequence: TGTGCCATCAGTGTACGGACAGGGAGCAATGAGCAGTTCTTC.

The chain couples TRBV4-2 to TRBJ1-5; D is perhaps TRBD1 (6 bases). V lost 4 bases and J lost 7, with 14 bases in between. This CDR3 contains 14 residues. From germline, CDR1 is LGHNA and CDR2 YNFKEQ. CDR3: CASSLAPGGQPQHF. The CDR3 nucleotides are TGTGCCAGCAGCCTCGCCCCGGGGGGCCAGCCCCAGCATTTT.

This clone was seen more than once but under ten times. The chain is built from TRBV2 and TRBJ1-2; 7 positions agree with TRBD1. Germline values: CDR1 SNHLY, CDR2 FYNNEI. J lost 8 bases, V lost 5 bases, and 8 bases had no gene match. The CDR3 loop spans 13 amino acids. The CDR3 nucleotides are TGTGCCAGCAGTCCGGACAGGCTCAACGGCTACACCTTC. Protein product: CASSPDRLNGYTF.

The gene calls are TRBV7-8 and TRBJ1-5; D is perhaps TRBD1 (5 bases). Germline CDR1 and CDR2: SGHVS and FQNEAQ. The CDR3 has 15 residues. The V end was cut by 5 bases, the J end by 6 bases, with 17 bases between. The CDR3 is CASSPEEGRGQPQHF. CDR3 in DNA: TGTGCCAGCAGCCCTGAGGAGGGGCGCGGTCAGCCCCAGCATTTT.

V gene TRBV7-2 combines with J gene TRBJ2-3; D perhaps matches TRBD2 (5 bases). The CDR3 sequence is 14 residues long. The V and J ends lost 6 bases and 0 bases respectively, with 10 bases between them. Per germline, CDR1 SGHTA and CDR2 FQGNSA. The CDR3 loop is CASRPGSSTDTQYF. The CDR3 DNA reads as TGTGCCAGCAGACCGGGATCTAGCACAGATACGCAGTATTTT.

This sequence joins TRBV7-9 and TRBJ1-1; D is unclear. The V gene's germline CDR1 is SEHNR and CDR2 FQNEAQ (reference sequence). The germline V and J ends were trimmed by 1 base and 1 base, with 7 bases remaining between them. This CDR3 contains 14 residues. The CDR3 sequence is CASSLGLTNTEAFF. In nucleotides, the CDR3 is TGTGCCAGCAGCTTAGGACTGACGAACACTGAAGCTTTCTTT.

This clone was observed a handful of times. The chain recombines TRBV9 with TRBJ2-5; 9 bases map to TRBD2. Germline-derived CDR1 and CDR2 are SGDLS and YYNGEE. The CDR3 has 15 residues. The ends lost 2 bases at V and 3 bases at J; junction bases unmatched: 5. The CDR3, as DNA: TGTGCCAGCAGCGTTAGCGGGGGAGGGGAAGAGACCCAGTACTTC. Translated: CASSVSGGGEETQYF.

The chain has TRBV28 and TRBJ2-7, with 9 bases matching TRBD1. This CDR3 has 15 amino acids. The V gene end was trimmed by 5 bases and the J gene end by 3 bases; junction bases not matched to a gene: 8. Germline CDR1 is MDHEN and CDR2 is SYDVKM. CDR3 nucleotides: TGTGCCAGCAGTCCAACAGGGGGCGTAATCTACGAGCAGTACTTC. This sequence encodes CASSPTGGVIYEQYF.

The chain recombines TRBV7-2 with TRBJ1-6; 9 bases agree with TRBD1. This CDR3 region has 15 residues. With 4 bases clipped from V and 10 bases from J, the junction kept 8 bases outside the gene matches. Germline-derived CDR1 and CDR2 are SGHTA and FQGNSA. CDR3 sequence (DNA): TGTGCCAGCAGCTGGGGACAGGGCAGGAACTCACCCCTCCACTTT. Protein sequence: CASSWGQGRNSPLHF.

Concerning this clone itself: The junction shows a germline mismatch at one end, possibly a read error. The rearrangement links TRBV7-9 to TRBJ2-2; TRBD2 aligns across 8 bases. CDR1 and CDR2 (germline): SEHNR, FQNEAQ (reference sequence). The CDR3 is made up of 16 amino acids. This CDR3 is CSSSSQRGMNTGELFF. The CDR3 DNA follows: TGTTCCAGCAGCTCCCAGCGGGGGATGAACACCGGGGAGCTGTTTTTT.

The chain has TRBV4-1 and TRBJ2-7, with TRBD1 identical over 8 bases. The CDR3 length is 15 residues. Trimming removed 1 base from V and 5 bases from J; junction bases left unmatched: 7. Germline CDR1 and CDR2: MGHRA and YSYEKL. In nucleotides, the CDR3 is TGCGCCAGCAGCCAAGGGATATTCAGGGGGCACGAGCAGTACTTC. It codes for CASSQGIFRGHEQYF.

The chain uses TRBV19 and TRBJ1-5, with 7 bases matching TRBD1. V trimming: 3 bases; J trimming: 6 bases; junction bases outside the gene matches: 5. The CDR3 spans 14 residues. Germline-derived CDR1 and CDR2 are LNHDA and SQIVND (reference sequence). For the CDR3, the DNA is TGTGCCAGTAGTATCGACAGGGCAAGTCAGCCCCAGCATTTT. It translates to CASSIDRASQPQHF. Full variable domain (missing parts from reference TRBV19 and TRBJ1-5): DGGITQSPKYLFRKEGQNVTLSCEQNLNHDAMYWYRQDPGQGLRLIYYSQIVNDFQKGDIAEGYSVSREKKESFPLTVTSAQKNPTAFYLCASSIDRASQPQHFGDGTRLSIL.